This T cell receptor beta chain was retrieved from a study of shared clonotypes between healthy human individuals. Healthy HIV-negative adults with no recent acute infections or vaccinations were recruited as donors. Data came from immunoSEQ multiplex PCR; TCRdb stores just in-frame clones and leaves some out. This table has millions of clones, roughly 92% appearing once. In regard to this clone: No antigen is known for it. Other DNA sequences in this specimen translate into the identical CDR3.

This CDR3 region has 15 residues. After removal of 5 bases from V and 2 bases from J, the junction contained 6 bases not matched to a gene. From germline, CDR1 is SEHNR and CDR2 FQNEAQ (reference sequence). Whole-study findings and limits: The small donor group covered limited genetic and exposure diversity. Among non-shared clonotypes, generation probabilities were lower than among those shared by all four donors.

Source material: naive CD4+ T cells sorted from blood. Subset specified: CD45RA+ positively selected. This TCR came from a man aged 18 to 30 in good health. The rearrangement links TRBV7-9 to TRBJ1-1; 9 bases line up with TRBD1. The chain's CDR3 is CASSPRTGDNTEAFF. CDR3 DNA sequence: TGTGCCAGCAGCCCACGGACAGGGGACAACACTGAAGCTTTCTTT.